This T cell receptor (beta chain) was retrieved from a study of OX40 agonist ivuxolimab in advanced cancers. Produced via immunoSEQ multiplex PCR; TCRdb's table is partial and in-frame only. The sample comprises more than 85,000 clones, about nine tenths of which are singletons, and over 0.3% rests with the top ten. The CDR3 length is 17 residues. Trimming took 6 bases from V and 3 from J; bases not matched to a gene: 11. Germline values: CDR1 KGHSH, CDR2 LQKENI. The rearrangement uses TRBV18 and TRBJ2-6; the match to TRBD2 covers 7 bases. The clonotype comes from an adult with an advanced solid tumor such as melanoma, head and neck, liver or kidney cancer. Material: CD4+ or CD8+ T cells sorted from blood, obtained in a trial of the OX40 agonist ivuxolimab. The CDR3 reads CASSPQGGASGANVLTF. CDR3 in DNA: TGTGCCAGCTCCCCCCAGGGAGGGGCCAGTGGGGCCAACGTCCTGACTTTC.